This T cell receptor beta chain is from a study of T cell changes during pregnancy in multiple sclerosis. The trim removed 7 bases at V and 0 bases at J, leaving 6 bases unmatched. The germline CDR1 and CDR2 sequences are SGHVS and FNYEAQ. The CDR3 is made up of 15 amino acids. Some clones are missing from TCRdb's copy, which holds only in-frame ones; the method was immunoSEQ multiplex PCR. The repertoire holds approximately 18,000 clones, with around 86% as singletons. This chain connects TRBV7-6 to TRBJ1-3; 7 bases map to TRBD1. Sequencing was performed on CD8+ T cells from peripheral blood mononuclear cells, taken in the third trimester of pregnancy. This receptor was obtained from a female donor in good health, enrolled as a control in a pregnancy study. CDR3 region: CASKQGQDSGNTIYF. The CDR3 bases are TGTGCCAGCAAACAAGGACAGGACTCTGGAAACACCATATATTTT.